The sequence of this T cell receptor (beta chain) was determined in a study of blood T cells in healthy people across ages. V lost 1 base and J 8 bases, leaving 13 bases between the germline ends. Germline CDR1 and CDR2: SGHTA and FQGNSA. CDR3 length: 14 amino acids. In its sample, this clonotype was seen a few times. A sample-barcoded 5' primer and a J-beta primer mix were used in a second PCR of roughly 7 to 12 cycles. Unique molecular identifiers of 12 random nucleotides labeled each cDNA. TCRdb analysed the 5' RACE reads with MiXCR anew, one entry per CDR3 protein. The sample carries 1.8 million or so distinct CDR3 sequences, about two fifths recorded once.

Source material: blood. The chain recombines TRBV7-2 with TRBJ2-3; D not certain. The sequence was obtained from a human donor in good health. Here the CDR3 DNA reads TGTGCCAGCAGCTTAGACGTATCGTCTCTTACGCAGTATTTT. Protein sequence: CASSLDVSSLTQYF.